This T cell receptor beta chain appears in the sequencing data of a study of blood T cell repertoires in COVID-19. Authors' analysis steps: How many nucleated cells were present was estimated from reference gene primer amplification. This table comes from immunoSEQ multiplex PCR, and its TCRdb copy is limited to in-frame clones, with some not included. D and trimming come from the DNA, and the V and J calls and clone size come from that table. The data show tens of thousands of clones, 78% seen once. Trimming took off 3 bases at V and 6 bases at J, with 23 bases between the two ends. CDR1 and CDR2 from the germline V gene are GTSNPN and SVGIG (reference sequence). This CDR3 comprises 16 residues.

Sequencing was carried out using peripheral blood. V usage is TRBV30 and J usage is TRBJ1-1, with a possible D match to TRBD1 (6 bases). This clonotype was obtained from a human donor in a cohort sampled during active COVID-19. The CDR3 loop reads CAWSLRVLGAGAEAFF. As DNA, the CDR3 is TGTGCCTGGAGCCTCCGTGTCCTTGGGGCAGGGGCTGAAGCTTTCTTT.